This T cell receptor (beta chain) emerged from a study of cytomegalovirus exposure and HLA in healthy donors. Looking at the study overall: Tens of millions of unique TCRs, all from HLA-typed donors, were included in an early release of the data.

Germline lookup yields CDR1 SEHNR and CDR2 FQNEAQ (reference sequence). The CDR3 runs to 14 residues. Trimming took off 3 bases at V and 4 bases at J, with 12 bases between the two ends. PCR amplification relied on 60 Vbeta primers (plus 13 Jbeta primers). The repertoire was sequenced with immunoSEQ multiplex PCR; TCRdb's copy has only in-frame clones and lacks some. The table records approximately 170,000 clones, around 86% of them present only once. This sequence joins TRBV7-9 and TRBJ1-1; D unresolved. Sequenced input: PBMCs. The origin of this receptor is a male donor in good health and CMV-seronegative. The CDR3 DNA sequence: TGTGCCAGCAGCTTCGAGGGATGGGGCACTGAAGCTTTCTTT. This codes for CASSFEGWGTEAFF.